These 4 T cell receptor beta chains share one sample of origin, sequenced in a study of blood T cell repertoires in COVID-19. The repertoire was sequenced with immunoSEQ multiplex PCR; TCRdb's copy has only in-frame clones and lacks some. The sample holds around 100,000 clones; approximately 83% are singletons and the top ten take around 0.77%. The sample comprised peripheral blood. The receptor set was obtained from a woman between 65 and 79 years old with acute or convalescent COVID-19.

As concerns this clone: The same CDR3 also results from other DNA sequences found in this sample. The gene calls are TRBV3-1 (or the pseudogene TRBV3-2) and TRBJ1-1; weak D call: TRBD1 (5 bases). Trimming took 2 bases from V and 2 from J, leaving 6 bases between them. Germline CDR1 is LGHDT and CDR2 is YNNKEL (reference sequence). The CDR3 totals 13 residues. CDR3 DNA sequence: TGTGCCAGCAGCCAAACAGGAAACACTGAAGCTTTCTTT. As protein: CASSQTGNTEAFF.

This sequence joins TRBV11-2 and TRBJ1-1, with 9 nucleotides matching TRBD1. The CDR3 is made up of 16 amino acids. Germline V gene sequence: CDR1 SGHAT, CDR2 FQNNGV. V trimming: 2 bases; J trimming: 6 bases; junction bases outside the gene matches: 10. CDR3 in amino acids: CASSLTPGQGRAEAFF. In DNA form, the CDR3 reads TGTGCCAGCAGCTTAACCCCTGGACAGGGGCGCGCTGAAGCTTTCTTT.

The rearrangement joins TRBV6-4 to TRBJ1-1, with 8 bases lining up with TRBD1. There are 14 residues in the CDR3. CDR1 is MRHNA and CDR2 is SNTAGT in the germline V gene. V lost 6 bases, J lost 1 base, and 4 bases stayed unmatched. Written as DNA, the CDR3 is TGTGCCAGCAGCCCGGACAGGGAGAACACTGAAGCTTTCTTT. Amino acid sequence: CASSPDRENTEAFF.

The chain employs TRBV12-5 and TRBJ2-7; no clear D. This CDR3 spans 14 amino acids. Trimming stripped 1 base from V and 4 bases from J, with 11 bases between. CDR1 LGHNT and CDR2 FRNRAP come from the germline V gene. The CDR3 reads CASGLGAPPYEQYF. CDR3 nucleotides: TGTGCTAGTGGTTTGGGGGCTCCCCCGTACGAGCAGTACTTC.